This TCR beta chain stems from a study of cytomegalovirus exposure and HLA in healthy donors. About this clone itself: Its target is not known.

This PCR relied on a set of 60 Vbeta primers and 13 Jbeta primers. Repertoires were generated with immunoSEQ multiplex PCR, while TCRdb's copy carries only in-frame clones and drops some. Among around 150,000 clones listed, roughly 79% were seen once. Findings of the study overall: In a later analysis, the majority of CMV-associated beta chains seemingly showed HLA restriction. In an earlier analysis, productive rearrangement rates for most beta V segments clustered near 87% or 30%.

Unmatched junction bases numbered 7, after V lost 3 bases and J lost 3 bases. Germline CDR1 is ENHRY and CDR2 is SYGVKD. The CDR3 extends over 15 amino acids. V usage is TRBV10-3 and J usage is TRBJ1-2; 7 nucleotides match TRBD1. The sample consisted of PBMCs. The receptor was derived from a woman in her fifties or sixties in good health and CMV-seronegative. CDR3 DNA sequence: TGTGCCATCAGTGAAAGACAGGGTGGGGACTATGGCTACACCTTC. Amino acids: CAISERQGGDYGYTF.